This passage covers 22 T cell receptor beta chains from one sample sequenced in a study of blood T cell repertoires in COVID-19. Repertoires were generated with immunoSEQ multiplex PCR, while TCRdb's copy carries only in-frame clones and drops some. Among 90,000 to 100,000 clones, 85% were seen once, and the ten largest hold over 35%. The sample consisted of peripheral blood. These receptor sequences come from a man older than 75 with acute or convalescent COVID-19.

The chain is built from TRBV7-3 and TRBJ2-3; D might be TRBD2 (5 bases). The length of the CDR3 is 16 residues. Germline values: CDR1 SGHTA, CDR2 FQGTGA. Trimming cost V 0 bases and J 2 bases, with 12 bases left between them. The CDR3 loop is CASSLTGLAPTDTQYF. DNA for the CDR3: TGTGCCAGCAGCTTAACTGGTCTAGCCCCCACAGATACGCAGTATTTT. The full variable domain, rest sourced from reference TRBV7-3 and TRBJ2-3, is GAGVSQTPSNKVTEKGKYVELRCDPISGHTALYWYRQSLGQGPEFLIYFQGTGAADDSGLPNDRFFAVRPEGSVSTLKIQRTERGDSAVYLCASSLTGLAPTDTQYFGPGTRLTVL.

This chain uses TRBV7-3 with TRBJ1-4; TRBD1 matches at 10 bases. Looked up from germline, CDR1 is SGHTA and CDR2 is FQGTGA. This CDR3 spans 17 amino acids. The J segment lost 7 bases and the V segment lost 2 bases, leaving 10 bases of the junction unmatched. The CDR3 DNA reads as TGTGCCAGCAGCTTAGTCCCCCCGGACAGGGGGGGTGAAAAACTGTTTTTT. Encoded protein: CASSLVPPDRGGEKLFF.

This chain uses TRBV5-1 with TRBJ2-2; perhaps TRBD1 as D (6 bases). The CDR3 has 18 amino acids. With 0 bases removed from V and 0 bases from J, the gap between germline ends came to 15 bases. Germline V gene lookup returns CDR1 SGHRS and CDR2 YFSETQ. In DNA, the CDR3 is TGCGCCAGCAGCTTGGCCCTCCTGACAGGACCGAACACCGGGGAGCTGTTTTTT. This gives the protein CASSLALLTGPNTGELFF.

The chain recombines TRBV27 with TRBJ1-1, with 10 nucleotides matching TRBD1. From germline, CDR1 is MNHEY and CDR2 SMNVEV (reference sequence). V dropped 5 bases and J dropped 0; count of bases not matched to a gene: 12. This CDR3 is 18 amino acids long. In DNA form, the CDR3 reads TGTGCCAGCAGTGCCATCCGAGGACAGGGGGTCGTGAACACTGAAGCTTTCTTT. This translates into CASSAIRGQGVVNTEAFF.

The gene calls are TRBV27 and TRBJ2-5, with 14 bases lining up with TRBD2. Germline values: CDR1 MNHEY, CDR2 SMNVEV (reference sequence). The CDR3 length is 18 residues. Trimming cost V 7 bases and J 5 bases; bases outside gene matches: 15. The CDR3 spells CASTPRRTSGRLGETQYF. DNA for the CDR3: TGTGCCAGCACACCCCGAAGGACTAGCGGGAGGTTGGGGGAGACCCAGTACTTC.

This chain links TRBV7-2 with TRBJ2-1; 7 nucleotides line up with TRBD2. Germline assignment: CDR1 SGHTA and CDR2 FQGNSA. The CDR3 loop spans 15 amino acids. V dropped 6 bases and J dropped 7; count of bases not matched to a gene: 12. The CDR3 sequence: CASSSSGKKRNEQFF. CDR3 nucleotides: TGTGCCAGCAGTAGCAGCGGGAAGAAGAGGAATGAGCAGTTCTTC.

This clone has only one observation. The chain uses TRBV4-3 and TRBJ2-3; 9 positions match TRBD2. The ends lost 0 bases at V and 5 bases at J; junction bases unmatched: 6. CDR3 length: 16 amino acids. CDR1 and CDR2 from the germline V gene are LGHNA and YSLEER. CDR3 region: CASSQEGLAGQDTQYF. In nucleotides, the CDR3 is TGCGCCAGCAGCCAAGAGGGGCTAGCGGGACAAGATACGCAGTATTTT.

The chain combines TRBV28 with TRBJ1-1; D is unresolved. V was shortened by 6 bases and J by 4 bases, with 12 bases between the two germline ends. The CDR3 spans 13 residues. Germline V CDR1 and CDR2: MDHEN, SYDVKM. The CDR3 is CASSRGLGTEAFF. The CDR3 DNA is TGTGCCAGCAGCCGGGGATTAGGCACTGAAGCTTTCTTT.

This chain connects TRBV7-2 to TRBJ2-3; maybe TRBD2 (5 bases). The length of the CDR3 is 13 residues. Trimming took off 3 bases at V and 4 bases at J, with 8 bases between the two ends. Germline CDR1 is SGHTA and CDR2 is FQGNSA. CDR3 sequence: CASSFEGPDTQYF. CDR3 sequence (DNA): TGTGCCAGCAGCTTCGAGGGCCCAGATACGCAGTATTTT.

This chain links TRBV30 with TRBJ1-2, with a weak D call TRBD1 (5 bases). Deletions cut 4 bases from V and 7 bases from J, with 10 bases between. Looked up from germline, CDR1 is GTSNPN and CDR2 is SVGIG (reference sequence). This CDR3 contains 11 residues. CDR3 in amino acids: CAWIGGVGYTF. The CDR3 nucleotides are TGTGCCTGGATTGGAGGGGTTGGCTACACCTTC.

V and J are TRBV30 and TRBJ2-7, with 7 bases fitting TRBD2. Germline CDR1 reads GTSNPN; CDR2 reads SVGIG (reference sequence). The V and J ends lost 1 base and 6 bases, in that order; junction bases with no gene match: 6. This CDR3 spans 13 amino acids. The CDR3 DNA reads TGTGCCTGGAGTGACGGACTAGAGTCCGAGCAGTACTTC. Amino acid sequence: CAWSDGLESEQYF. The variable domain in full, with the rest retrieved from reference TRBV30 and TRBJ2-7, is SQTIHQWPATLVQPVGSPLSLECTVEGTSNPNLYWYRQAAGRGLQLLFYSVGIGQISSEVPQNLSASRPQDRQFILSSKKLLLSDSGFYLCAWSDGLESEQYFGPGTRLTVT.

The count of this clone is one. The chain uses TRBV11-2 and TRBJ2-1; 11 positions match TRBD2. The ends lost 3 bases at V and 5 bases at J; junction bases unmatched: 6. Germline values: CDR1 SGHAT, CDR2 FQNNGV. The CDR3 length is 16 residues. CDR3 region: CASSFLGLADNNEQFF. The CDR3 DNA follows: TGTGCCAGCAGCTTTCTGGGACTAGCGGATAACAATGAGCAGTTCTTC.

The chain combines TRBV29-1 with TRBJ2-3, with D possibly matching TRBD2 (6 bases). CDR1 SQVTM and CDR2 ANQGSEA come from the germline V gene. The V and J ends lost 5 bases and 2 bases respectively, with 11 bases between them. The CDR3 contains 13 residues. Here the CDR3 DNA reads TGCAGCGTTAACGCGGGATTCACAGATACGCAGTATTTT. Protein sequence: CSVNAGFTDTQYF.

This clone is a singleton in its sample. The genes are TRBV19 and TRBJ2-6, with D hard to call. The CDR3 runs 18 residues. Germline lookup yields CDR1 LNHDA and CDR2 SQIVND (reference sequence). With 5 bases removed from V and 3 bases from J, the gap between germline ends came to 20 bases. The DNA of the CDR3 is TGTGCCAGTAGTTTCGGGTTCGGCAGCCCCAGTGGGGCCAACGTCCTGACTTTC. Protein sequence: CASSFGFGSPSGANVLTF.

The chain is built from TRBV27 and TRBJ2-5, with D maybe TRBD1 (6 bases). The CDR3 is 15 residues long. In germline, CDR1 is MNHEY, CDR2 SMNVEV (reference sequence). Trimming took off 5 bases at V and 3 bases at J, with 16 bases between the two ends. This chain's CDR3 is CASSATGSQKETQYF. The CDR3 bases are TGTGCCAGCAGTGCGACAGGTTCCCAAAAAGAGACCCAGTACTTC.

The J gene is TRBJ2-7, the V gene TRBV29-1, with TRBD1 matching over 8 bases. Losses at the gene ends were 7 bases for V and 3 bases for J; bases not matched to a gene: 2. The germline gives CDR1 SQVTM, CDR2 ANQGSEA. CDR3 length: 11 amino acids. This CDR3 is CSAGQVYEQYF. Written as DNA, the CDR3 is TGCAGCGCGGGACAGGTCTACGAGCAGTACTTC.

The chain uses TRBV24-1 and TRBJ2-3; D is perhaps TRBD2 (5 bases). The CDR3 runs 14 residues. Deletions cut 4 bases from V and 4 bases from J, with 11 bases between. Germline values: CDR1 KGHDR, CDR2 SFDVKD. CDR3 amino acids: CATSEAGMPDTQYF. In DNA form, the CDR3 reads TGTGCCACCAGTGAAGCCGGGATGCCAGATACGCAGTATTTT.

The CDR3 DNA is TGTGCCAGCAGCTTCCCGAATGGGGTAGCGGGAAACACCGGGGAGCTGTTTTTT. Translating it yields CASSFPNGVAGNTGELFF. The chain combines TRBV5-4 with TRBJ2-2; 8 bases match TRBD2. The germline V gene has CDR1 SGHNT and CDR2 YYREEE (reference sequence). V lost 2 bases, J lost 2 bases, and 11 bases stayed unmatched. The CDR3 runs 18 residues.

This chain uses TRBV6-7 with TRBJ2-7, with a weak D call TRBD2 (5 bases). TRBV6-7 is assigned to the ORF class and has an uncertain function. This CDR3 is built from 12 residues. Trimming cost V 6 bases and J 3 bases, with 9 bases left between them. The CDR3: CASRRRGYEQYF. The CDR3, as DNA: TGTGCCAGCAGGCGACGGGGCTACGAGCAGTACTTC.

This chain's CDR3 is CASSPGTGGGYTF. The CDR3 nucleotides are TGTGCCAGCAGCCCAGGAACAGGGGGCGGCTACACCTTC. The chain uses TRBV11-2 and TRBJ1-2; 9 nucleotides agree with TRBD1. The CDR3 runs 13 residues. Germline V gene sequence: CDR1 SGHAT, CDR2 FQNNGV. Losses at the gene ends were 5 bases for V and 8 bases for J; bases not matched to a gene: 6. Drawing the rest from reference TRBV11-2 and TRBJ1-2, the complete variable domain is EAGVAQSPRYKIIEKRQSVAFWCNPISGHATLYWYQQILGQGPKLLIQFQNNGVVDDSQLPKDRFSAERLKGVDSTLKIQPAKLEDSAVYLCASSPGTGGGYTFGSGTRLTVV.

The chain couples TRBV2 to TRBJ2-3; TRBD2 is a possible D gene (6 bases). The CDR3 spans 15 residues. V lost 6 bases to trimming and J lost 4 bases, with 17 bases between them. CDR1 and CDR2 from the germline V gene are SNHLY and FYNNEI. The CDR3 spells CASRGWDFVPDTQYF. The CDR3 region has the DNA TGTGCCAGCAGGGGTTGGGACTTCGTCCCAGATACGCAGTATTTT.

V usage is TRBV28 and J usage is TRBJ2-3, with 9 bases lining up with TRBD2. V trimming: 6 bases; J trimming: 4 bases; junction bases outside the gene matches: 8. This CDR3 is built from 15 residues. Germline V lookup: CDR1 MDHEN, CDR2 SYDVKM. Here the CDR3 reads CASSRSGSQSDTQYF. CDR3 nucleotides: TGTGCCAGCAGCCGTAGCGGGAGTCAATCAGATACGCAGTATTTT.